The rows below give T cell receptor beta chains drawn from one sample of a study of spatial heterogeneity in lung cancer. TCRdb re-called the 5' RACE reads through MiXCR, storing one row per CDR3 protein. The table lists 50,000 or so distinct CDR3 sequences, 12% of them singletons, with more than 25% in the top ten. The sample in question was PBMCs, obtained at follow-up. The receptors derive from a male donor with early-stage non-small cell lung cancer. Each CDR3 is given without its conserved first and last residue.

v_call: TRBV27
cdr3_aa: ASSLSLGQGTYEQY

v_call: TRBV7-2
cdr3_aa: ASSPGLVTDTQY

v_call: TRBV7-2
cdr3_aa: ASRTGGPSPEQY

v_call: TRBV20-1
cdr3_aa: SARVLAGGQPQH

v_call: TRBV20-1
cdr3_aa: SAYGLASVSSYEQY

v_call: TRBV5-1
cdr3_aa: ASSFGQNADTQY

v_call: TRBV6-4
cdr3_aa: ASSALPNTEAF

v_call: TRBV7-9
cdr3_aa: ASSQRQGIYGYT

v_call: TRBV5-5
cdr3_aa: ASSWRPPTGGNNSPLH

v_call: TRBV27
cdr3_aa: ASSLSVRELRTSVL

v_call: TRBV7-2
cdr3_aa: ASSLAAGPQETQY

v_call: TRBV7-9
cdr3_aa: ASSMDLGEQY

v_call: TRBV29-1
cdr3_aa: SVGQGEKLF

v_call: TRBV12-3/TRBV12-4
cdr3_aa: ASSIWKYGANEKLF

v_call: TRBV7-9
cdr3_aa: ASTRGGRNTEAF

v_call: TRBV7-3
cdr3_aa: ASSFKGTDTQY

v_call: TRBV11-1
cdr3_aa: ASSPSGASGDTDTQY

v_call: TRBV20-1
cdr3_aa: SASLREETQY

v_call: TRBV7-2
cdr3_aa: ASSLVYSNQPQH

v_call: TRBV20-1
cdr3_aa: SASVPSALH

v_call: TRBV20-1
cdr3_aa: SARVSGSPYEQY

v_call: TRBV7-9
cdr3_aa: ASSWGNLDQPQH

v_call: TRBV14
cdr3_aa: ASSRGLAAQETQY

v_call: TRBV6-5
cdr3_aa: ASSQQGFSGNTIY

v_call: TRBV6-2/TRBV6-3
cdr3_aa: ASAEGGKGVPPGANVLT

v_call: TRBV6-5
cdr3_aa: ASSYSGYGAVDEQY

v_call: TRBV7-2
cdr3_aa: ASSLVAGQKPQH

v_call: TRBV5-1
cdr3_aa: ASSLEGSLQGNEKLF

v_call: TRBV30
cdr3_aa: AWSVLGGIDTGELF

v_call: TRBV6-2/TRBV6-3
cdr3_aa: ASKPGLAGGLSYNEQF

v_call: TRBV20-1
cdr3_aa: SARDLQGQLYSNQPQH

v_call: TRBV7-2
cdr3_aa: ASSLDYNEQF

v_call: TRBV27
cdr3_aa: ASSLSITTDTQY

v_call: TRBV12-3/TRBV12-4
cdr3_aa: ASSYRDMGSGTDTQY

v_call: TRBV10-3
cdr3_aa: AISESVDSPLH